The 4 T cell receptor beta chains below come from one sample, sequenced in a study of regulatory T cells in long-lasting Graves disease. The authors built TCR beta libraries using iRepertoire HTBI primers and Arm-PCR of CDR3 regions. TCRdb called the multiplex PCR reads again in MiXCR, with one record for every CDR3 protein. The profile covers under 500,000 distinct CDR3 sequences, with 16% appearing a single time and over 8.5% taken by the ten largest. Time point: newly diagnosed GD, antithyroid drugs for less than 3 months. PBMCs provided the RNA from which the TCR library was made. This sample also belongs to another study, concerning T cells in Graves' hyperthyroidism and ophthalmopathy.

The source was peripheral blood mononuclear cells (PBMCs), collected at new diagnosis, from a patient treated with antithyroid drugs. These receptors originate from a woman younger than 45 with Graves disease.

This clonotype showed up just a few times. The J gene is TRBJ2-5, the V gene TRBV9; 16 positions agree with TRBD2. Per the germline V gene, CDR1 is SGDLS and CDR2 is YYNGEE. V was pared by 4 bases and J by 4 bases, with 7 bases of the junction left unmatched. CDR3 length: 17 amino acids. CDR3: CASSLGLAGGPGETQYF. In nucleotides, the CDR3 is TGTGCCAGCAGCCTGGGACTAGCGGGAGGGCCTGGAGAGACCCAGTACTTC. Full variable domain (remainder filled in from reference TRBV9 and TRBJ2-5): DSGVTQTPKHLITATGQRVTLRCSPRSGDLSVYWYQQSLDQGLQFLIQYYNGEERAKGNILERFSAQQFPDLHSELNLSSLELGDSALYFCASSLGLAGGPGETQYFGPGTRLLVL.

In its sample, this clonotype was seen a few times. The rearrangement uses TRBV19 and TRBJ2-6; D tentatively reads TRBD1 or TRBD2 (6 bases each). Deletions cut 0 bases from V and 0 bases from J, with 12 bases between. The V gene's germline CDR1 is LNHDA and CDR2 SQIVND (reference sequence). CDR3 size: 18 residues. DNA for the CDR3: TGTGCCAGTAGTATAGATCGGGGGCGAACCTCTGGGGCCAACGTCCTGACTTTC. Encoded protein: CASSIDRGRTSGANVLTF.

V usage is TRBV28 and J usage is TRBJ2-4; D is uncertain. V dropped 4 bases and J dropped 0 bases, with 10 bases sitting between them. Germline V CDR1 and CDR2: MDHEN, SYDVKM. CDR3 size: 15 residues. The CDR3: CASSSVGLAKNIQYF. The CDR3, as DNA: TGTGCCAGCAGTTCCGTGGGTCTAGCCAAAAACATTCAGTACTTC.

The chain uses TRBV20-1 and TRBJ2-2, with TRBD2 matching over 7 bases. V shed 0 bases and J 0 bases; nucleotides not matched to a gene: 7. The CDR3 totals 17 residues. Germline V CDR1 and CDR2: DFQATT, SNEGSKA (reference sequence). The CDR3 sequence: CSARDPKAGANTGELFF. The CDR3 bases are TGCAGTGCTAGAGACCCCAAGGCGGGGGCGAACACCGGGGAGCTGTTTTTT.